Included here is one TCR beta chain sequence, with context. The antigen is undetermined. This sample is drawn from a study of T cell responses to AZD1222 COVID-19 vaccine. Assay: immunoSEQ multiplex PCR; the TCRdb copy retains only in-frame clones and omits some. The sample gives approximately 150,000 clones, about 92% of which show up once; over 0.8% is in the top ten. CDR3 length: 15 amino acids. Trimming pared 2 bases from V and 7 bases from J, leaving 17 bases between. Germline CDR1 MNHEY, CDR2 SMNVEV (reference sequence). Regarding the study as a whole: Donors were largely white British and mainly female; clonal diversity was possibly underestimated. The study found Spike-specific TCR breadth and depth rose after two AZD1222 doses. Repertoire samples came only from after the peak T cell response.

This chain links TRBV27 with TRBJ1-1, with D unclear. The sequencing used peripheral blood, collected on day 0 of AZD1222 vaccination. The TCR was taken from an adult in good health. CDR3 sequence: CASSLMGAGTVEAFF. The CDR3 DNA reads TGTGCCAGCAGTTTAATGGGCGCTGGAACGGTTGAAGCTTTCTTT.